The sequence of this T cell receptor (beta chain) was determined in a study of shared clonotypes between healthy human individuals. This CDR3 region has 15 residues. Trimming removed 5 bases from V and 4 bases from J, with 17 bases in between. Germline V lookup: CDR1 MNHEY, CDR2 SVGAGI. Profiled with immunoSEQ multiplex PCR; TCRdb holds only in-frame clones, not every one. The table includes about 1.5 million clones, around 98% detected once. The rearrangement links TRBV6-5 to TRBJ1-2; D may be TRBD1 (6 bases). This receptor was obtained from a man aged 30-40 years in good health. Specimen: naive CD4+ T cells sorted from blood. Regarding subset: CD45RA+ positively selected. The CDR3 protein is CASSLLRGESYGYTF. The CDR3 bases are TGTGCCAGCAGTCTCCTCAGGGGAGAGAGCTATGGCTACACCTTC.